This T cell receptor beta chain is drawn from a study of cytomegalovirus exposure and HLA in healthy donors. Study-wide findings and caveats: Previously analyzed data showed that most TCR beta V segments were productive at a frequency of about 87% or about 30%. An analysis that came later showed most CMV-associated TCR beta chains appearing HLA-restricted.

Healthy bone marrow donors made up the cohort. With regard to this clone: Antigen: not known. Other DNA sequences in the same sample also yield this CDR3.

Germline assignment: CDR1 SGHRS and CDR2 YFSETQ. The CDR3 has 14 residues. J lost 0 bases, V lost 4 bases, and 4 bases had no gene match. PCR was performed using 60 Vbeta and 13 Jbeta primers. Original methodology: In a later analysis, of about 80 million unique beta chains, 9 million to 11 million appeared in at least two donors. Produced via immunoSEQ multiplex PCR; TCRdb's table is partial and in-frame only. The V and J calls and the clone size are those of that table, but D and trimming were determined from the DNA. The repertoire consists of 200,000 to 300,000 clones, with roughly 81% occurring once and the leading ten covering approximately 2%.

Sequencing input: PBMCs. This clonotype was sampled from a woman aged 40 to 50 in good health and CMV-seropositive. V usage is TRBV5-1 and J usage is TRBJ2-7; TRBD1 aligns across 7 bases. CDR3 bases: TGCGCCAGCAGCCTGGGACAGCCCTCCTACGAGCAGTACTTC. Protein sequence: CASSLGQPSYEQYF.